Here is one T cell receptor (beta chain) with its context. Its antigen is currently unknown. This specimen comes from a study of T cell responses to AZD1222 COVID-19 vaccine. Overall study: It was second doses at about 4 or about 12 weeks that were pooled. Findings of the study overall: The breadth and depth of Spike-specific TCRs increased once two AZD1222 doses had been given. In all cases, repertoires were sampled only after the peak T cell response. Distributed over spike, vaccine-associated CD4 TCRs predominated at 160-218 and 743-854.

The V gene lost 5 bases and the J gene lost 3 bases, with 16 bases spanning the gap. CDR3 size: 15 residues. In germline, CDR1 is MNHNS, CDR2 SASEGT. Only in-frame clones appear in the TCRdb table, and some are missing; sequencing was by immunoSEQ multiplex PCR. Among some 120,000 clones listed, 90% to 95% were seen once. The TCR was taken from an adult in good health. The starting material was peripheral blood, obtained on day 0 of AZD1222 vaccination. The chain carries TRBV6-1 and TRBJ2-5; D unclear. The CDR3, as DNA: TGTGCCAGCAGTCCATCGCCCCGGCTTAAAGAGACCCAGTACTTC. Translation gives CASSPSPRLKETQYF.